Given below is one TCR beta chain in context. TCRdb keeps only in-frame clones here, not all; method: immunoSEQ multiplex PCR. In the table there are about 27,000 clones, 79% of which are singletons. These data are taken from a study of T cells in narcolepsy. Germline CDR1 and CDR2: MNHNS and SASEGT. This CDR3 is 15 amino acids long. V shed 5 bases, J shed 7 bases, and the junction held 8 bases outside the gene matches. V and J are TRBV6-1 and TRBJ2-7; 13 bases are shared with TRBD2. The sequencing sample was made of memory (CD45RA-) CD4+ T cells from blood. The sequence was collected from a human donor in good health. The DNA for the CDR3 is TGTGCCAGCAGTCCCCCACTAGCGGGGGGGAAAGAGCAGTACTTC. Translation: CASSPPLAGGKEQYF.